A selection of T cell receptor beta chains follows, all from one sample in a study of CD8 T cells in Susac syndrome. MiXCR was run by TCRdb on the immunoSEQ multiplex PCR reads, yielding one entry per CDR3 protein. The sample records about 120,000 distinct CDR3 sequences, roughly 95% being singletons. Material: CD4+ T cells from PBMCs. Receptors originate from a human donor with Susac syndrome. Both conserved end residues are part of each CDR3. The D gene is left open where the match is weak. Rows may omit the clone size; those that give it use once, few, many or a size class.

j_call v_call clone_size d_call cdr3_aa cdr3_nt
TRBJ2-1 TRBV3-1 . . CASSFLAEEQFF TGTGCCAGCAGCTTCTTAGCGGAAGAGCAGTTCTTC
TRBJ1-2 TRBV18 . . CASSPARDYGYTF TGTGCCAGCTCACCGGCTCGTGACTATGGCTACACCTTC
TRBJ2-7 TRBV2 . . CASILGSGYEQYF TGTGCCAGCATCCTGGGGTCAGGCTACGAGCAGTACTTC
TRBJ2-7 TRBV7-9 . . CASSLALAGAAYEQYF TGTGCCAGCAGCTTAGCGCTCGCAGGGGCAGCCTACGAGCAGTACTTC
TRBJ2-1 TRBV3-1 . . CASSQAGEVNEQFF TGTGCCAGCAGCCAAGCGGGAGAGGTAAATGAGCAGTTCTTC
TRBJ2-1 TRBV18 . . CASSPQSAISYNEQFF TGTGCCAGCTCACCTCAGTCAGCCATCTCCTACAATGAGCAGTTCTTC
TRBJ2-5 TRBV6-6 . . CASSTFGEETQYF TGTGCCAGCAGTACCTTCGGGGAAGAGACCCAGTACTTC
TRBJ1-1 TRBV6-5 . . CASRTGGMNTEAFF TGTGCCAGCAGAACGGGGGGGATGAACACTGAAGCTTTCTTT
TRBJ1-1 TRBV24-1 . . CATSDWQNTEAFF TGTGCCACCAGTGATTGGCAGAACACTGAAGCTTTCTTT
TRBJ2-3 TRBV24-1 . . CATSDWASADTQYF TGTGCCACCAGTGATTGGGCCTCCGCTGATACGCAGTATTTT
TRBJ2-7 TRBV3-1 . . CASSQGSYRTSYEQYF TGTGCCAGCAGCCAAGGGTCCTACCGAACATCCTACGAGCAGTACTTC
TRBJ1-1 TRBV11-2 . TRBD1 CASSFRQGGRGTEAFF TGTGCCAGCAGCTTTCGACAGGGGGGCAGAGGCACTGAAGCTTTCTTT
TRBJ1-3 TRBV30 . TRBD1 CAWSGQVSGNTIYF TGTGCCTGGTCCGGACAGGTCTCTGGAAACACCATATATTTT
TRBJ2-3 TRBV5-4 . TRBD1 CASSLGTGMADTQYF TGTGCCAGCAGCTTGGGGACAGGGATGGCAGATACGCAGTATTTT
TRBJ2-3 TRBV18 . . CASSPGGPSTDTQYF TGTGCCAGCTCACCTGGGGGCCCCAGCACAGATACGCAGTATTTT
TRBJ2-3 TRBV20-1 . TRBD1 CSARAASGGTFTDTQYF TGCAGTGCTAGAGCTGCCTCAGGGGGTACCTTCACAGATACGCAGTATTTT
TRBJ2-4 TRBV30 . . CAWSGENIQYF TGTGCCTGGAGTGGGGAAAACATTCAGTACTTC
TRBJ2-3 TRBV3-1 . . CASSRDQGRDTQYF TGTGCCAGCAGCCGGGACCAGGGGAGAGATACGCAGTATTTT
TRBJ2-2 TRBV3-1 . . CASSHKRWTGELFF TGTGCCAGCAGCCATAAGCGGTGGACCGGGGAGCTGTTTTTT
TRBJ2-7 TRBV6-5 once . CASSYSLRGSYEQYF TGTGCCAGCAGTTACTCGCTTCGGGGCTCCTACGAGCAGTACTTC
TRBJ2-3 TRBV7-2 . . CASSPSWVESGSTQYF TGTGCCAGCAGCCCAAGTTGGGTGGAGAGTGGCAGTACGCAGTATTTT
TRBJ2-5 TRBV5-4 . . CASSLHNQETQYF TGTGCCAGCAGTCTACATAACCAAGAGACCCAGTACTTC
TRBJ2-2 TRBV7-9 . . CASSLPLYTGELFF TGTGCCAGCAGCTTACCACTGTACACCGGGGAGCTGTTTTTT
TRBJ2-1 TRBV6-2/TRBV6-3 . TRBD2 CASDNKREGINEQFF TGTGCCAGCGATAATAAGCGGGAGGGCATCAATGAGCAGTTCTTC
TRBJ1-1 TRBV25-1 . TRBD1 CASSTQTGLTEAFF TGTGCCAGCAGTACCCAGACAGGGCTCACTGAAGCTTTCTTT
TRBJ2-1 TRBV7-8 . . CASSLVPVRYSYNEQFF TGTGCCAGCAGCTTGGTTCCCGTCCGATACTCCTACAATGAGCAGTTCTTC
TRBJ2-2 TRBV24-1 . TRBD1 CATSDSTGTGGNTGELFF TGTGCCACCAGTGATTCCACCGGGACAGGGGGTAACACCGGGGAGCTGTTTTTT
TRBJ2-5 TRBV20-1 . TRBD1 CSAYRGTETQYF TGCAGTGCTTACAGGGGTACAGAGACCCAGTACTTC
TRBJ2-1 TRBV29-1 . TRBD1 CSVAGTGPYNEQFF TGCAGCGTTGCGGGGACAGGGCCCTACAATGAGCAGTTCTTC
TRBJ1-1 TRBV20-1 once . CSAKPGRANTEAFF TGCAGTGCTAAGCCGGGACGGGCGAACACTGAAGCTTTCTTT
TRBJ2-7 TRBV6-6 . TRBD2 CASTSSGRTYEQYF TGTGCCAGCACCTCTAGCGGGAGGACCTACGAGCAGTACTTC
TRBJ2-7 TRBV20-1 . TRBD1 CSARRQGASSYEQYF TGCAGTGCTAGGAGACAGGGGGCCAGCTCCTACGAGCAGTACTTC
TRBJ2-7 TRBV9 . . CASSVDLAREQYF TGTGCCAGCAGCGTAGATCTCGCTCGGGAGCAGTACTTC
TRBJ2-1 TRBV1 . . CTSSPLVAGVPEQFF TGCACCAGCAGCCCTTTGGTAGCGGGAGTGCCTGAGCAGTTCTTC
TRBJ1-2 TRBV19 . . CASSMSRSVDTF TGTGCCAGTAGTATGTCCAGGTCGGTTGACACCTTC
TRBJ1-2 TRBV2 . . CASSDDGNYGYTF TGTGCCAGCAGTGATGACGGGAACTATGGCTACACCTTC
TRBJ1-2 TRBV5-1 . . CASSLDSGSGRIYGYTF TGCGCCAGCAGCTTGGATTCCGGGAGCGGGAGGATCTATGGCTACACCTTC
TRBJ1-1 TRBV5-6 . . CASSLPGADTEAFF TGTGCCAGCAGCTTACCCGGGGCAGACACTGAAGCTTTCTTT
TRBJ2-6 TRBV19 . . CASSIAYSGANVLTF TGTGCCAGTAGTATAGCATACTCTGGGGCCAACGTCCTGACTTTC
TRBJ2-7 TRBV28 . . CASRVSRFPSYEQYF TGTGCCAGCAGGGTCTCCAGATTCCCCTCCTACGAGCAGTACTTC
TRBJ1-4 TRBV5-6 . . CASSLGQVMDEKLFF TGTGCCAGCAGCTTGGGGCAGGTCATGGATGAAAAACTGTTTTTT
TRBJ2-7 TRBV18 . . CASSPPSRSSYEQYF TGTGCCAGCTCACCACCTTCCAGGAGCTCCTACGAGCAGTACTTC
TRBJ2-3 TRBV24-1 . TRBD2 CATSDSLARSTDTQYF TGTGCCACCAGTGACTCACTAGCGCGAAGCACAGATACGCAGTATTTT
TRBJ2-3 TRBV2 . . CASSGGLTDTQYF TGTGCCAGCAGTGGGGGCCTCACAGATACGCAGTATTTT
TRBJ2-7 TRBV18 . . CASSPSKEQYF TGTGCCAGCTCACCATCTAAAGAGCAGTACTTC
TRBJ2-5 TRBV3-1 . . CASSQDIRGSETQYF TGTGCCAGCAGCCAAGATATCAGGGGAAGCGAGACCCAGTACTTC